These 17 T cell receptor beta chains share one sample of origin, sequenced in a study of cytomegalovirus exposure and HLA in healthy donors (dated by TCRdb to 2016 to 2017). Library method: the immunoSEQ multiplex PCR assay. The source is immuneACCESS, and TCRdb retained only in-frame sequences with V and J called. Part of the clones is not carried over; for the studies checked, unresolved V genes explain less than half of this, and the remainder is unexplained. Present in this sample are about 220,000 clones, about 90% of which were seen just once. Jointly, the top ten make up around 3% of the sample. Sequencing input: PBMCs. All receptors come from a woman aged 18-29 years in good health and CMV-seronegative.

The chain combines TRBV5-1 with TRBJ2-7; 9 nucleotides match TRBD2. Germline-derived CDR1 and CDR2 are SGHRS and YFSETQ. Trimming cost V 4 bases and J 2 bases; bases outside gene matches: 4. The CDR3 totals 14 residues. CDR3 bases: TGCGCCAGCAGCATAGGACTAGCGCCCTACGAGCAGTACTTC. This translates into CASSIGLAPYEQYF.

This clone has only one observation. V usage is TRBV7-2 and J usage is TRBJ1-4; possible D gene TRBD1, 5 bases. Germline V gene data show CDR1 as SGHTA and CDR2 as FQGNSA. V was pared by 2 bases and J by 2 bases, with 9 bases between. The CDR3 consists of 15 residues. The CDR3 spells CASSLLRQTNEKLFF. The CDR3 nucleotides are TGTGCCAGCAGCTTACTTCGACAGACTAATGAAAAACTGTTTTTT.

The chain joins TRBV5-4 to TRBJ2-1; 14 nucleotides line up with TRBD2. The CDR3 length is 15 residues. J was trimmed by 6 bases and V by 4 bases; bases with no gene match: 3. Germline CDR1 SGHNT, CDR2 YYREEE (reference sequence). The CDR3 region is CASSPGLAGVNEQFF. DNA of the CDR3: TGTGCCAGCAGCCCGGGACTAGCGGGAGTCAATGAGCAGTTCTTC.

This CDR3 reads CASSELRSGQETQYF. In DNA form, the CDR3 reads TGTGCCAGCAGTGAACTTCGTAGCGGGCAAGAGACCCAGTACTTC. This sequence joins TRBV6-1 and TRBJ2-5, with 7 positions matching TRBD2. The ends lost 2 bases at V and 2 bases at J; junction bases unmatched: 5. The CDR3 is made up of 15 amino acids. Germline V gene lookup returns CDR1 MNHNS and CDR2 SASEGT.

The V call is TRBV4-1, the J call TRBJ1-2, with 8 bases fitting TRBD1. CDR1 is MGHRA, CDR2 YSYEKL, per germline. J gave up 2 bases and V 0 bases, and 5 bases lay outside the gene matches. The CDR3 totals 16 residues. The CDR3 spells CASSQDGQGTNYGYTF. CDR3 DNA sequence: TGCGCCAGCAGCCAAGATGGACAGGGCACCAACTATGGCTACACCTTC.

The chain has TRBV27 and TRBJ1-2, with no clear D. V lost 3 bases and J lost 0, with 17 bases in between. Germline CDR1 reads MNHEY; CDR2 reads SMNVEV (reference sequence). This CDR3 region has 17 residues. The CDR3 DNA follows: TGTGCCAGCAGTTTCCGGGGTTTAGGTATCTCTAACTATGGCTACACCTTC. It encodes CASSFRGLGISNYGYTF.

The V and J genes are TRBV28 and TRBJ2-7; 10 nucleotides match TRBD1. From germline, CDR1 is MDHEN and CDR2 SYDVKM. This CDR3 comprises 14 residues. The V gene end was trimmed by 8 bases and the J gene end by 0 bases; junction bases not matched to a gene: 4. The CDR3 loop is CASRGTGDSYEQYF. CDR3 coding DNA: TGTGCCAGCCGTGGGACAGGGGACTCCTACGAGCAGTACTTC.

This clone was observed a single time. The chain links TRBV29-1 to TRBJ2-7; 8 bases map to TRBD1. The trim removed 1 base at V and 3 bases at J, leaving 11 bases unmatched. CDR1 SQVTM and CDR2 ANQGSEA come from the germline V gene. This CDR3 region has 16 residues. In DNA form, the CDR3 reads TGCAGCGTTGAAGGCCTCGGGACAGGTAATGACTACGAGCAGTACTTC. Translated, it gives CSVEGLGTGNDYEQYF.

J is TRBJ2-6 and V is TRBV28, with a possible D match to TRBD1 (6 bases). The CDR3 contains 18 residues. V lost 7 bases and J lost 0, with 19 bases in between. Germline CDR1 and CDR2: MDHEN and SYDVKM. CDR3 DNA: TGTGCCAGCACCCCTCGCCAGGGGATCGCCTCTGGGGCCAACGTCCTGACTTTC. Its protein is CASTPRQGIASGANVLTF.

The chain carries TRBV7-2 and TRBJ2-7, with TRBD1 matching over 10 bases. CDR1 and CDR2 from the germline V gene are SGHTA and FQGNSA. This CDR3 spans 15 amino acids. Losses at the gene ends were 2 bases for V and 2 bases for J; bases not matched to a gene: 3. In DNA form, the CDR3 reads TGTGCCAGCAGCTTAACGGGACAGGGGACCTACGAGCAGTACTTC. This gives the protein CASSLTGQGTYEQYF.

The chain couples TRBV2 to TRBJ2-2, with a weak D call TRBD2 (5 bases). V lost 5 bases and J lost 1, with 8 bases in between. Per the germline V gene, CDR1 is SNHLY and CDR2 is FYNNEI. The CDR3 is 14 amino acids. CDR3 residues: CASSSGRNTGELFF. DNA of the CDR3: TGTGCCAGCAGTAGCGGACGGAACACCGGGGAGCTGTTTTTT.

This clone was picked up a small number of times. The V gene is TRBV6-1, the J gene TRBJ2-2, with unresolved D. This CDR3 contains 11 residues. Germline V gene data show CDR1 as MNHNS and CDR2 as SASEGT. V lost 5 bases and J lost 4, with 2 bases in between. CDR3 sequence reads: CASSLTGELFF. The CDR3 nucleotides read TGTGCCAGCAGTCTCACCGGGGAGCTGTTTTTT.

This chain links TRBV19 with TRBJ1-4, with no clear D. This CDR3 spans 14 amino acids. Trimming removed 7 bases from V and 0 bases from J, with 9 bases in between. Germline CDR1 and CDR2: LNHDA and SQIVND (reference sequence). Here the CDR3 DNA reads TGTGCCAGTACCGCGCGAGCAACTAATGAAAAACTGTTTTTT. Translation gives CASTARATNEKLFF.

This clone was seen a single time. The rearrangement joins TRBV27 to TRBJ1-1; possible D gene TRBD1, 5 bases. This CDR3 has 15 amino acids. CDR1 and CDR2 from the germline V gene are MNHEY and SMNVEV (reference sequence). Trimming stripped 6 bases from V and 2 bases from J, with 16 bases between. DNA of the CDR3: TGTGCCAGCAGCCCCCGGGAGGGGAGTAACACTGAAGCTTTCTTT. It specifies CASSPREGSNTEAFF.

V gene TRBV29-1 combines with J gene TRBJ2-7; 9 bases are shared with TRBD2. CDR3 length equals 14 residues. J gave up 2 bases and V 4 bases, and 6 bases lay outside the gene matches. The germline gives CDR1 SQVTM, CDR2 ANQGSEA. The CDR3 DNA follows: TGCAGCGTTGTTGGGCTAGCGGGAACCTACGAGCAGTACTTC. Protein sequence: CSVVGLAGTYEQYF.

The chain recombines TRBV28 with TRBJ1-3, with unresolved D. There are 17 residues in the CDR3. Germline V gives CDR1 MDHEN, CDR2 SYDVKM. The V end was cut by 5 bases, the J end by 0 bases, with 17 bases between. CDR3 in amino acids: CASSPRIGLLSGNTIYF. CDR3 nucleotide sequence: TGTGCCAGCAGTCCCCGCATCGGACTACTCTCTGGAAACACCATATATTTT.

This sequence joins TRBV28 and TRBJ1-4; 10 bases line up with TRBD1. CDR1 MDHEN and CDR2 SYDVKM come from the germline V gene. The CDR3 is 14 residues long. V lost 4 bases, J lost 6 bases, and 2 bases stayed unmatched. CDR3 residues: CASSSGQGYEKLFF. The CDR3 nucleotides read TGTGCCAGCAGTTCGGGACAGGGGTATGAAAAACTGTTTTTT.